The 30 T cell receptor beta chains in this list originate from one sample, sequenced in a study of shared clonotypes between healthy human individuals. Generated by immunoSEQ multiplex PCR, the TCRdb table keeps only in-frame clones and is missing some. This table has 550,000 to 750,000 clones, 92% appearing once. Naive CD8 cells lacked CD45RO and underwent positive selection for CCR7, leaving out terminally differentiated effector memory CD45RA+ cells. Material for sequencing was naive CD8+ T cells sorted from blood. These receptor sequences come from a man aged 25-45 years in good health.

The chain has TRBV25-1 and TRBJ2-3, with 10 nucleotides matching TRBD2. The CDR3 spans 15 residues. Germline CDR1 and CDR2: MGHDK and SYGVNS. Trimming took 6 bases from V and 1 from J; bases not matched to a gene: 4. The CDR3 coding sequence is TGTGCCAGCAGCCTAGCGGGAGCTGGCACAGATACGCAGTATTTT. Translated, it gives CASSLAGAGTDTQYF. The whole variable domain, filled in from reference TRBV25-1 and TRBJ2-3, reads EADIYQTPRYLVIGTGKKITLECSQTMGHDKMYWYQQDPGMELHLIHYSYGVNSTEKGDLSSESTVSRIRTEHFPLTLESARPSHTSQYLCASSLAGAGTDTQYFGPGTRLTVL.

The gene calls are TRBV7-2 and TRBJ2-7, with 11 bases aligning to TRBD2. With V trimmed by 0 bases and J by 7 bases, 11 bases remained unmatched. The CDR3 is 17 amino acids. CDR1 SGHTA and CDR2 FQGNSA come from the germline V gene. CDR3 sequence reads: CASSLAGGLAVTGEQYF. For the CDR3, the DNA is TGTGCCAGCAGCTTAGCGGGGGGACTAGCGGTTACGGGAGAGCAGTACTTC.

The chain recombines TRBV29-1 with TRBJ2-3, with unresolved D. Trimming cost V 3 bases and J 1 base, with 5 bases left between them. Looked up from germline, CDR1 is SQVTM and CDR2 is ANQGSEA. This CDR3 has 12 residues. Here the CDR3 DNA reads TGCAGCGTTGAGAGCGGCACAGATACGCAGTATTTT. Protein sequence: CSVESGTDTQYF.

V gene TRBV6-5 combines with J gene TRBJ2-7; a possible D gene is TRBD2 (6 bases). This CDR3 comprises 14 residues. The V gene's germline CDR1 is MNHEY and CDR2 SVGAGI. Trimming took off 2 bases at V and 3 bases at J, with 11 bases between the two ends. The CDR3 DNA reads as TGTGCCAGCAGTTACGGACTACATCTCTACGAGCAGTACTTC. Amino acids: CASSYGLHLYEQYF.

This chain connects TRBV10-3 to TRBJ2-7, with TRBD1 matching over 8 bases. Germline V gene data show CDR1 as ENHRY and CDR2 as SYGVKD. The CDR3 sequence is 15 residues long. Germline trimming cut 3 bases from V and 1 base from J; bases unmatched to any gene: 5. Here the CDR3 reads CAISDQDRASYEQYF. The CDR3 DNA reads as TGTGCCATCAGTGACCAGGACAGGGCATCCTACGAGCAGTACTTC.

The V call is TRBV9, the J call TRBJ2-1, with TRBD1 matching over 11 bases. The CDR3 runs to 13 residues. Germline V CDR1 and CDR2: SGDLS, YYNGEE. The J segment lost 7 bases and the V segment lost 6 bases, leaving 3 bases of the junction unmatched. In nucleotides, the CDR3 is TGTGCCAGCACCCGGGACAGGGGGAATGAGCAGTTCTTC. Its translation: CASTRDRGNEQFF.

The CDR3 region has the DNA TGTGCCAGCAGCCCGCATGCTGGGAACACTGAAGCTTTCTTT. Amino acids: CASSPHAGNTEAFF. This chain joins TRBV7-9 and TRBJ1-1; unclear D gene. Germline V gene lookup returns CDR1 SEHNR and CDR2 FQNEAQ (reference sequence). The length of the CDR3 is 14 residues. V dropped 5 bases and J dropped 1 base, with 11 bases sitting between them.

The chain employs TRBV29-1 and TRBJ2-1; no definite D call. V shed 4 bases and J shed 5 bases, with 15 bases lying between them. Germline V CDR1 and CDR2: SQVTM, ANQGSEA. This CDR3 region has 14 residues. The CDR3 loop reads CSVALSSGHNEQFF. The CDR3, as DNA: TGCAGCGTTGCGTTGAGCAGTGGTCACAATGAGCAGTTCTTC.

CDR3 protein: CASSLIAGEQFF. As DNA, the CDR3 is TGTGCCAGCAGCTTAATCGCCGGTGAGCAGTTCTTC. This sequence joins TRBV11-3 and TRBJ2-1, with D uncertain. In germline, CDR1 is SGHNT, CDR2 YENEEA. The V and J ends lost 2 bases and 9 bases respectively, with 8 bases between them. This CDR3 contains 12 residues.

This chain connects TRBV7-6 to TRBJ2-5; 10 bases are a match to TRBD2. This CDR3 is built from 18 residues. Germline V gene data show CDR1 as SGHVS and CDR2 as FNYEAQ. The V and J ends lost 2 bases and 5 bases, in that order; junction bases with no gene match: 14. CDR3 loop: CASSLFVSASGRRETQYF. The CDR3 DNA reads as TGTGCCAGCAGCTTATTCGTATCGGCTAGCGGGAGACGGGAGACCCAGTACTTC.

This clone appeared once. Other DNA sequences within the sample encode an identical CDR3. The chain has TRBV27 and TRBJ2-1; D is ambiguous. Germline assignment: CDR1 MNHEY and CDR2 SMNVEV (reference sequence). The CDR3 is 13 amino acids. The V gene lost 0 bases and the J gene lost 0 bases, with 0 bases spanning the gap. The CDR3 coding sequence is TGTGCCAGCAGTTTATCCTCCTACAATGAGCAGTTCTTC. Its protein is CASSLSSYNEQFF.

This chain connects TRBV19 to TRBJ2-7, with D maybe TRBD2 (5 bases). The germline V and J ends were trimmed by 4 bases and 2 bases, with 12 bases remaining between them. Germline V gives CDR1 LNHDA, CDR2 SQIVND (reference sequence). The CDR3 is made up of 14 amino acids. The CDR3, as DNA: TGTGCCAGTAGTAGTCCGGGAATCACCTACGAGCAGTACTTC. This encodes CASSSPGITYEQYF.

This chain uses TRBV10-3 with TRBJ2-1, with a tentative D call TRBD1 (6 bases). The CDR3 is 15 amino acids. V lost 5 bases, J lost 4 bases, and 15 bases lay in between. Germline V gene lookup returns CDR1 ENHRY and CDR2 SYGVKD. CDR3 sequence reads: CAISKRTEGYNEQFF. CDR3 DNA: TGTGCCATCAGTAAACGGACAGAGGGATACAATGAGCAGTTCTTC.

In regard to this clone: The sample carries other DNA sequences with the same CDR3. This chain joins TRBV29-1 and TRBJ2-7; perhaps TRBD2 as D (5 bases). The CDR3 consists of 13 residues. Germline assignment: CDR1 SQVTM and CDR2 ANQGSEA. The germline V and J ends were trimmed by 1 base and 2 bases, with 9 bases remaining between them. The CDR3 loop reads CSVEGTEAYEQYF. The CDR3, as DNA: TGCAGCGTTGAAGGGACGGAGGCCTACGAGCAGTACTTC.

In its sample, this clone was seen once. The chain uses TRBV11-2 and TRBJ2-7; perhaps TRBD2 as D (5 bases). The CDR3 consists of 13 residues. Germline assignment: CDR1 SGHAT and CDR2 FQNNGV. Trimming stripped 5 bases from V and 1 base from J, with 9 bases between. CDR3 in amino acids: CASSEEVSYEQYF. CDR3 nucleotides: TGTGCCAGCAGCGAGGAGGTTTCCTACGAGCAGTACTTC.

The chain couples TRBV7-9 to TRBJ2-7; TRBD2 aligns across 11 bases. V lost 6 bases and J lost 0; bases outside the gene matches: 4. This CDR3 is 15 amino acids long. Per germline, CDR1 SEHNR and CDR2 FQNEAQ (reference sequence). The CDR3 is CASRSSGGSSYEQYF. The DNA for the CDR3 is TGTGCCAGCAGGTCTAGCGGGGGGAGCTCCTACGAGCAGTACTTC.

This clone appeared a single time. This chain connects TRBV4-3 to TRBJ2-7; 7 positions agree with TRBD1. V lost 4 bases to trimming and J lost 0 bases; unmatched junction nucleotides: 3. Germline CDR1 and CDR2: LGHNA and YSLEER. This CDR3 spans 14 amino acids. CDR3 sequence: CASSPRTGSYEQYF. CDR3 DNA sequence: TGCGCCAGCAGCCCCCGGACAGGCTCCTACGAGCAGTACTTC.

This chain links TRBV4-1 with TRBJ2-6; D is ambiguous. The CDR3 totals 16 residues. Germline CDR1 reads MGHRA; CDR2 reads YSYEKL. Trimming removed 0 bases at V and 0 bases at J, with 6 bases between. CDR3 loop: CASSQDRDSGANVLTF. The CDR3 DNA reads TGCGCCAGCAGCCAAGATAGGGACTCTGGGGCCAACGTCCTGACTTTC.

The V and J genes are TRBV7-9 and TRBJ2-3; TRBD2 agrees at 14 bases. This CDR3 region has 19 residues. CDR1 is SEHNR, CDR2 FQNEAQ, per germline (reference sequence). V shed 6 bases, J shed 0 bases, and the junction held 11 bases outside the gene matches. The CDR3 DNA follows: TGTGCCAGCAGTGGGACTAGCGGGAGTATGGCGACTAGCACAGATACGCAGTATTTT. Its translation: CASSGTSGSMATSTDTQYF. Full variable domain (remainder filled in from reference TRBV7-9 and TRBJ2-3): DTGVSQNPRHKITKRGQNVTFRCDPISEHNRLYWYRQTLGQGPEFLTYFQNEAQLEKSRLLSDRFSAERPKGSFSTLEIQRTEQGDSAMYLCASSGTSGSMATSTDTQYFGPGTRLTVL.

CDR3 coding DNA: TGTGCCAGCTCACCACCACCTTCGACAGGCCTCTCCTACGAGCAGTACTTC. Amino acids: CASSPPPSTGLSYEQYF. The rearrangement joins TRBV18 to TRBJ2-7; D possibly corresponds to TRBD1 (6 bases). The CDR3 spans 17 residues. Trimming took off 0 bases at V and 0 bases at J, with 15 bases between the two ends. Per the germline V gene, CDR1 is KGHSH and CDR2 is LQKENI. The variable domain in full, with the rest retrieved from reference TRBV18 and TRBJ2-7, is NAGVMQNPRHLVRRRGQEARLRCSPMKGHSHVYWYRQLPEEGLKFMVYLQKENIIDESGMPKERFSAEFPKEGPSILRIQQVVRGDSAAYFCASSPPPSTGLSYEQYFGPGTRLTVT.

Here the CDR3 reads CASSPLGTGVDNEQFF. The CDR3 DNA follows: TGTGCCAGCAGTCCACTCGGGACAGGTGTTGACAATGAGCAGTTCTTC. The chain recombines TRBV14 with TRBJ2-1; TRBD1 aligns across 8 bases. The CDR3 totals 16 residues. V gave up 6 bases and J gave up 5 bases; unmatched junction bases: 12. CDR1 and CDR2 from the germline V gene are SGHDN and FVKESK. Full variable domain (remainder filled in from reference TRBV14 and TRBJ2-1): EAGVTQFPSHSVIEKGQTVTLRCDPISGHDNLYWYRRVMGKEIKFLLHFVKESKQDESGMPNNRFLAERTGGTYSTLKVQPAELEDSGVYFCASSPLGTGVDNEQFFGPGTRLTVL.

The CDR3 sequence is CASSGFSGRAPDTQYF. The CDR3 DNA reads TGTGCCAGCAGCGGGTTTAGCGGGAGGGCTCCAGATACGCAGTATTTT. The chain employs TRBV11-2 and TRBJ2-3; TRBD2 matches at 11 bases. CDR1 and CDR2 from the germline V gene are SGHAT and FQNNGV. The CDR3 has 16 amino acids. Losses at the gene ends were 5 bases for V and 4 bases for J; bases not matched to a gene: 8.

This clone was picked up one time. V usage is TRBV2 and J usage is TRBJ2-1; D gene uncertain. There are 15 residues in the CDR3. The V end lost 8 bases, the J end lost 0 bases, and 14 bases lay between the germline ends. Germline values: CDR1 SNHLY, CDR2 FYNNEI. For the CDR3, the DNA is TGTGCCAGCCCTCGGCCGGAGAGCTCCTACAATGAGCAGTTCTTC. Translating it yields CASPRPESSYNEQFF.

The chain carries TRBV11-2 and TRBJ2-2; D is unresolved. V was shortened by 5 bases and J by 0 bases, with 19 bases between the two germline ends. The CDR3 contains 18 residues. Germline CDR1 reads SGHAT; CDR2 reads FQNNGV. The CDR3 DNA reads TGTGCCAGCAGCCTAGGTAGAGGCGAATCCGCGAACACCGGGGAGCTGTTTTTT. This translates into CASSLGRGESANTGELFF.

This sequence joins TRBV9 and TRBJ1-2, with unresolved D. The CDR3 has 15 residues. The germline V gene has CDR1 SGDLS and CDR2 YYNGEE. V shed 1 base and J shed 4 bases, with 14 bases lying between them. The CDR3 nucleotides are TGTGCCAGCAGCGTAATTCTCGGGGAGTCCTATGGCTACACCTTC. Its translation: CASSVILGESYGYTF.

The chain uses TRBV28 and TRBJ2-7; D may be TRBD1 (6 bases). V lost 3 bases and J 3 bases, leaving 12 bases between the germline ends. The V gene's germline CDR1 is MDHEN and CDR2 SYDVKM. The CDR3 is 14 amino acids. CDR3 residues: CASSFYGQSYEQYF. CDR3 bases: TGTGCCAGCAGTTTCTATGGACAGAGCTACGAGCAGTACTTC. The variable domain in full, completed from reference TRBV28 and TRBJ2-7, reads DVKVTQSSRYLVKRTGEKVFLECVQDMDHENMFWYRQDPGLGLRLIYFSYDVKMKEKGDIPEGYSVSREKKERFSLILESASTNQTSMYLCASSFYGQSYEQYFGPGTRLTVT.

The CDR3 DNA reads as TGTGCCAGCAGCTTACGGACAGGGCAAGGCTCCGAGCAGTACTTC. This gives the protein CASSLRTGQGSEQYF. The V gene is TRBV9, the J gene TRBJ2-7; TRBD1 aligns across 8 bases. Trimming took 4 bases from V and 6 from J; bases not matched to a gene: 12. There are 15 residues in the CDR3. Germline V gene data show CDR1 as SGDLS and CDR2 as YYNGEE.

The chain employs TRBV1 and TRBJ2-1; the table gives TRBD2 as D, unverified against the DNA. TRBV1 is a pseudogene. This CDR3 region has 16 residues. The CDR3 here is CTSSQVASSSYNEQFF. DNA of the CDR3: TGCACCAGCAGCCAAGTGGCTAGCAGTTCCTACAATGAGCAGTTCTTC.

The rearrangement joins TRBV2 to TRBJ1-5; D not resolved. The CDR3 runs 16 residues. The germline V and J ends were trimmed by 4 bases and 1 base, with 14 bases remaining between them. Germline CDR1 and CDR2: SNHLY and FYNNEI. The CDR3: CASSAGRSESNQPQHF. The CDR3 coding sequence is TGTGCCAGCAGTGCCGGGAGGTCGGAAAGCAATCAGCCCCAGCATTTT.

The chain carries TRBV13 and TRBJ2-5; D uncertain. The end of the DNA fits TRBJ2-7 better, so the J call may be wrong. Germline loops: CDR1 PRHDT, CDR2 FYEKMQ (reference sequence). The CDR3 is made up of 13 amino acids. DNA of the CDR3: TGTGCCAGCAGCTTAGGGCGGAACTACGAGCAGTACTTC. Translation: CASSLGRNYEQYF.